Presented here are 25 T cell receptor beta chains from one specimen sequenced in a study of shared clonotypes between healthy human individuals. Data came from immunoSEQ multiplex PCR; TCRdb stores just in-frame clones and leaves some out. The sample has around 500,000 clones; around 79% are singletons. What was sequenced was PBMCs. These receptors came from a woman between 40 and 50 years old in good health. Some clones in this sample may be carry-over from other donors' samples.

The J gene is TRBJ1-2, the V gene TRBV7-8; perhaps TRBD1 as D (5 bases). With 5 bases removed from V and 8 bases from J, the gap between germline ends came to 15 bases. CDR1 and CDR2 from the germline V gene are SGHVS and FQNEAQ. This CDR3 is built from 13 residues. The CDR3, as DNA: TGTGCCAGCAGCGTGACTGGGGCGAGAGGCTACACCTTC. This codes for CASSVTGARGYTF.

The chain couples TRBV11-2 to TRBJ2-2, with 9 bases that match TRBD1. In germline, CDR1 is SGHAT, CDR2 FQNNGV. This CDR3 has 16 residues. V lost 1 base, J lost 0 bases, and 0 bases stayed unmatched. The CDR3, as DNA: TGTGCCAGCAGCTTAGGACAGGGGGCGAACACCGGGGAGCTGTTTTTT. Its protein is CASSLGQGANTGELFF. Based on the CDR3 plus reference TRBV11-2 and TRBJ2-2, the full variable domain is EAGVAQSPRYKIIEKRQSVAFWCNPISGHATLYWYQQILGQGPKLLIQFQNNGVVDDSQLPKDRFSAERLKGVDSTLKIQPAKLEDSAVYLCASSLGQGANTGELFFGEGSRLTVL.

This clone turned up a few times. The genes are TRBV27 and TRBJ2-7; perhaps D is TRBD1 or TRBD2 (7 bases each). Germline CDR1 is MNHEY and CDR2 is SMNVEV (reference sequence). V dropped 6 bases and J dropped 2 bases, with 14 bases sitting between them. This CDR3 region has 14 residues. The CDR3 protein is CASSVRGGPYEQYF. Here the CDR3 DNA reads TGTGCCAGCAGCGTCAGGGGGGGTCCCTACGAGCAGTACTTC.

The J gene is TRBJ1-4, the V gene TRBV18; tentative D call: TRBD1 (6 bases). The CDR3 runs to 13 residues. Germline CDR1 and CDR2: KGHSH and LQKENI. V lost 4 bases and J 5 bases, leaving 8 bases between the germline ends. The CDR3 DNA reads TGTGCCAGCTCACGGGACATCAATGAAAAACTGTTTTTT. It translates to CASSRDINEKLFF.

This clone was found a few times. The chain uses TRBV2 and TRBJ2-7; 8 bases agree with TRBD1. After removal of 4 bases from V and 1 base from J, the junction contained 3 bases not matched to a gene. The CDR3 has 14 residues. Germline-derived CDR1 and CDR2 are SNHLY and FYNNEI. DNA for the CDR3: TGTGCCAGCAGTGCCCAGGGGGCGTCCTACGAGCAGTACTTC. Protein product: CASSAQGASYEQYF.

With regard to this clone: The sample contains more than one DNA sequence encoding this CDR3. The chain has TRBV18 and TRBJ1-3; D remains unclear. The CDR3 has 15 residues. With 6 bases removed from V and 0 bases from J, the gap between germline ends came to 12 bases. CDR1 and CDR2 from the germline V gene are KGHSH and LQKENI. For the CDR3, the DNA is TGTGCCAGCTCCCCCACCGGGAGCTCTGGAAACACCATATATTTT. Protein sequence: CASSPTGSSGNTIYF.

The chain joins TRBV20-1 to TRBJ2-1; no clear D. The ends were cut back, 5 bases at V and 1 base at J, with 0 bases in the middle. The CDR3 loop spans 10 amino acids. From germline, CDR1 is DFQATT and CDR2 SNEGSKA (reference sequence). The CDR3 loop is CSASYNEQFF. The CDR3 DNA is TGCAGTGCTTCCTACAATGAGCAGTTCTTC.

The V call is TRBV7-9, the J call TRBJ2-7, with a tentative D call TRBD1 (5 bases). V gave up 2 bases and J gave up 0 bases, with 11 bases separating them. This CDR3 contains 15 residues. The germline gives CDR1 SEHNR, CDR2 FQNEAQ (reference sequence). CDR3 nucleotide sequence: TGTGCCAGCAGCTTATATGCAGGGTCCTCCTACGAGCAGTACTTC. This sequence encodes CASSLYAGSSYEQYF.

A word on this clone: This clone may be a read error of a much larger clone one base away. The chain has TRBV7-9 and TRBJ1-4; the D gene is possibly TRBD1 (5 bases). CDR3 length: 15 residues. The V gene's germline CDR1 is SEHNR and CDR2 FQNEAQ (reference sequence). Deletions cut 2 bases from V and 7 bases from J, with 14 bases between. CDR3 DNA: TGTGCCAGCAGCTTAAACGGGACGAAGAGTGAAAAACTGTTTTTT. Its translation is CASSLNGTKSEKLFF.

The CDR3 DNA is TGTGCCAGCAGTAACCGCCGTTCCTCTGGAAACACCATATATTTT. Its protein product is CASSNRRSSGNTIYF. J is TRBJ1-3 and V is TRBV6-5; D unclear. Deletions cut 5 bases from V and 0 bases from J, with 11 bases between. CDR3 length: 15 amino acids. Germline V gene sequence: CDR1 MNHEY, CDR2 SVGAGI.

The chain is built from TRBV12-5 and TRBJ2-2, with D perhaps matching TRBD1 or TRBD2 (6 bases each). With 0 bases removed from V and 3 bases from J, the gap between germline ends came to 11 bases. CDR3 length: 16 amino acids. CDR1 and CDR2 (germline): LGHNT, FRNRAP. As DNA, the CDR3 is TGTGCTAGTGGTTTGGTACTGAGGGGGGACACCGGGGAGCTGTTTTTT. It is translated as CASGLVLRGDTGELFF.

The V call is TRBV20-1, the J call TRBJ1-1; D not resolved. Trimming pared 0 bases from V and 4 bases from J, leaving 3 bases between. In germline, CDR1 is DFQATT, CDR2 SNEGSKA (reference sequence). The CDR3 runs to 11 residues. The DNA for the CDR3 is TGCAGTGCTAGAGAATTCACTGAAGCTTTCTTT. The encoded protein is CSAREFTEAFF.

The V and J genes are TRBV14 and TRBJ2-7; perhaps D is TRBD1 or TRBD2 (5 bases each). The V and J ends lost 5 bases and 0 bases respectively, with 20 bases between them. Germline V gene sequence: CDR1 SGHDN, CDR2 FVKESK. The CDR3 is 17 amino acids. CDR3 in DNA: TGTGCCAGCAGCAAAAGCCCGACGGGGCCGAACTCCTACGAGCAGTACTTC. This encodes CASSKSPTGPNSYEQYF.

This clone was found once. The CDR3 nucleotides read TGTGCCAGCAGCGTAGTTGCGGGTGGCACAGATACGCAGTATTTT. It encodes CASSVVAGGTDTQYF. This chain links TRBV9 with TRBJ2-3, with D possibly TRBD2 on 5 matching bases. The CDR3 sequence is 15 residues long. V lost 0 bases to trimming and J lost 1 base, with 9 bases between them. Germline V CDR1 and CDR2: SGDLS, YYNGEE.

Written as DNA, the CDR3 is TGTGCCAGCAGTCCCGGACAGGGTGAAACTAATGAAAAACTGTTTTTT. Protein sequence: CASSPGQGETNEKLFF. The gene calls are TRBV27 and TRBJ1-4; TRBD1 matches 8 bases. The CDR3 length is 16 residues. Trimming removed 5 bases from V and 1 base from J; junction bases left unmatched: 6. Per germline, CDR1 MNHEY and CDR2 SMNVEV (reference sequence).

The V and J genes are TRBV9 and TRBJ1-3; D might be TRBD1 (6 bases). Looked up from germline, CDR1 is SGDLS and CDR2 is YYNGEE. Deletions cut 1 base from V and 8 bases from J, with 16 bases between. The CDR3 has 15 residues. The CDR3, as DNA: TGTGCCAGCAGCGTAACGGGGGCCTTTGGGGACACCATATATTTT. Protein: CASSVTGAFGDTIYF.

V is TRBV28 and J is TRBJ2-3; TRBD1 matches 11 bases. CDR1 is MDHEN, CDR2 SYDVKM, per germline. CDR3 size: 15 residues. Unmatched junction bases numbered 3, after V lost 3 bases and J lost 4 bases. The CDR3 is CASSFRGQGADTQYF. The DNA of the CDR3 is TGTGCCAGCAGTTTTAGGGGACAGGGGGCAGATACGCAGTATTTT.

This chain joins TRBV2 and TRBJ2-1, with 12 nucleotides matching TRBD2. Germline trimming cut 4 bases from V and 2 bases from J; bases unmatched to any gene: 9. Germline CDR1 SNHLY, CDR2 FYNNEI. This CDR3 spans 18 amino acids. The CDR3 sequence is CASSGGTSGPRAYNEQFF. The CDR3 DNA is TGTGCCAGCAGTGGGGGGACTAGCGGGCCGAGAGCCTACAATGAGCAGTTCTTC.

The chain uses TRBV28 and TRBJ1-2; 9 positions match TRBD1. This CDR3 region has 14 residues. CDR1 MDHEN and CDR2 SYDVKM come from the germline V gene. V gave up 9 bases and J gave up 5 bases; unmatched junction bases: 10. This CDR3 reads CARGRVTGGYGYTF. Written as DNA, the CDR3 is TGTGCCAGGGGAAGGGTGACAGGGGGGTATGGCTACACCTTC.

V gene TRBV5-1 combines with J gene TRBJ1-2, with D uncertain. The V gene lost 0 bases and the J gene lost 0 bases, with 9 bases spanning the gap. Germline-derived CDR1 and CDR2 are SGHRS and YFSETQ. The CDR3 spans 15 residues. The CDR3 sequence is CASSLEGSPNYGYTF. The CDR3 region has the DNA TGCGCCAGCAGCTTGGAGGGCAGTCCTAACTATGGCTACACCTTC.

The chain uses TRBV5-4 and TRBJ2-5, with 8 bases matching TRBD2. Per the germline V gene, CDR1 is SGHNT and CDR2 is YYREEE (reference sequence). J was trimmed by 3 bases and V by 3 bases; bases with no gene match: 4. CDR3 length equals 14 residues. Here the CDR3 reads CASSSVSGKETQYF. Written as DNA, the CDR3 is TGTGCCAGCAGCTCAGTTAGCGGGAAAGAGACCCAGTACTTC. The full variable domain, completed using reference TRBV5-4 and TRBJ2-5, is ETGVTQSPTHLIKTRGQQVTLRCSSQSGHNTVSWYQQALGQGPQFIFQYYREEENGRGNFPPRFSGLQFPNYSSELNVNALELDDSALYLCASSSVSGKETQYFGPGTRLLVL.

The chain employs TRBV4-3 and TRBJ2-7, with a tentative D call TRBD2 (5 bases). CDR1 and CDR2 from the germline V gene are LGHNA and YSLEER. V lost 2 bases to trimming and J lost 3 bases, with 14 bases between them. CDR3 size: 15 residues. The CDR3 sequence is CASSQFQEVSYEQYF. CDR3 nucleotide sequence: TGCGCCAGCAGCCAATTTCAGGAGGTCAGCTACGAGCAGTACTTC.

This sequence joins TRBV30 and TRBJ2-2; tentative D call: TRBD2 (6 bases). Germline CDR1 and CDR2: GTSNPN and SVGIG (reference sequence). Trimming left V 8 bases short and J 0 bases short, with 19 bases between. This CDR3 contains 16 residues. This CDR3 is CARGNSGSANTGELFF. The CDR3 DNA sequence: TGTGCCCGGGGGAATTCCGGCTCCGCGAACACCGGGGAGCTGTTTTTT.

The gene calls are TRBV15 and TRBJ1-1; maybe TRBD1 (5 bases). Trimming left V 1 base short and J 2 bases short, with 11 bases between. The germline gives CDR1 LNHNV, CDR2 YYDKDF (reference sequence). The CDR3 is 15 amino acids. The CDR3 nucleotides read TGTGCCACCAGCAGAGGGCCCAGGGAAAACACTGAAGCTTTCTTT. This encodes CATSRGPRENTEAFF.

The chain combines TRBV19 with TRBJ2-2; D could derive from TRBD1 or TRBD2 (5 bases each). The CDR3 spans 16 residues. Germline loops: CDR1 LNHDA, CDR2 SQIVND (reference sequence). Deletions cut 6 bases from V and 0 bases from J, with 14 bases between. The CDR3 DNA reads as TGTGCCAGTAGCAGATTAGGGACCTCGAACACCGGGGAGCTGTTTTTT. The encoded protein is CASSRLGTSNTGELFF.